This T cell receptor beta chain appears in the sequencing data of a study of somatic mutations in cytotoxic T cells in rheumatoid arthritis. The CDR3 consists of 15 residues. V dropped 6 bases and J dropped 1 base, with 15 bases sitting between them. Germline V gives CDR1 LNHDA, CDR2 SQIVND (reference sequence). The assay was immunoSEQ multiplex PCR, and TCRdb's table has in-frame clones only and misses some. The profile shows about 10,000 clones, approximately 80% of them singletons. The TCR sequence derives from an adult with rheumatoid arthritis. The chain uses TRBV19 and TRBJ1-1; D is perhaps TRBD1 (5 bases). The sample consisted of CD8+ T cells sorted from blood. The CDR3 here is CASSRAGRGNTEAFF. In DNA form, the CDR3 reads TGTGCCAGTAGCCGAGCGGGGCGTGGGAACACTGAAGCTTTCTTT.